Listed below are T cell receptor beta chains from one sample, sequenced in a study of cytomegalovirus exposure and HLA in healthy donors. Profiled with immunoSEQ multiplex PCR; TCRdb holds only in-frame clones, not every one. The sample holds about 110,000 clones, 75% to 80% seen once. Sequencing used PBMCs. The origin of the receptors is a woman aged 25 to 39 in good health and CMV-seronegative. Both conserved end residues are part of each CDR3. Fields, in order: D gene, clone size, V gene, J gene, CDR3 DNA, CDR3 protein. A D gene is named only where the DNA matches it firmly. Some rows have no size entry. The others give once, few or many, or a class for an expanded clone.

>.|.|TRBV27|TRBJ2-5
TGTGCCAGCAGTGCGATGGGGCAAAAAGAGACCCAGTACTTC
CASSAMGQKETQYF
>TRBD2|.|TRBV28|TRBJ2-2
TGTGCCAGCAGTTCGATATGGTCGGGACTAGCGGGAGGTCAAGCCGGGGAGCTGTTTTTT
CASSSIWSGLAGGQAGELFF
>.|.|TRBV21-1|TRBJ2-7
TGTGCCAGCAGAGAAGGACAGATCGCCTACGAGCAGTACTTC
CASREGQIAYEQYF
>.|.|TRBV28|TRBJ1-2
TGTGCCAGCAGTTTGGAGCTAAACTATGGCTACACCTTC
CASSLELNYGYTF
>TRBD1|.|TRBV7-9|TRBJ2-4
TGTGCCAGCAGCGGAAAGACAGGGCTAGCCAAAAACATTCAGTACTTC
CASSGKTGLAKNIQYF
>TRBD2|.|TRBV7-8|TRBJ2-7
TGTGCCAGCAGCGGCATAGCGGGGGGCTACGAGCAGTACTTC
CASSGIAGGYEQYF
>.|.|TRBV19|TRBJ1-1
TGTGCCAGCACATTCTCAGGGACTGAAGCTTTCTTT
CASTFSGTEAFF
>.|once|TRBV28|TRBJ2-4
TGTGCCAGCAGTTTACCCCCGGTAGCCAAAAACATTCAGTACTTC
CASSLPPVAKNIQYF
>.|.|TRBV6-5|TRBJ1-1
TGTGCCAGCAGCTCCACCAGGGGCGACACTGAAGCTTTCTTT
CASSSTRGDTEAFF
>.|.|TRBV30|TRBJ1-1
TGTGCCTGGGCGACAGGGAACACTGAAGCTTTCTTT
CAWATGNTEAFF
>.|.|TRBV2|TRBJ2-7
TGTGCCAGCTCTTATTTCGGGGAGCAGTACTTC
CASSYFGEQYF
>TRBD2|once|TRBV5-1|TRBJ2-1
TGCGCCAGCAGCTTGGCAGCGGGGGGGCCAATTGAGCAGTTCTTC
CASSLAAGGPIEQFF
>.|.|TRBV27|TRBJ1-5
TGTGCCAGCAGTTTGAGGGAGAGCAATCAGCCCCAGCATTTT
CASSLRESNQPQHF
>.|few|TRBV6-1|TRBJ1-2
TGTGCCAGCGGGGCAGGGCACATCTACACCTTC
CASGAGHIYTF
>.|.|TRBV29-1|TRBJ1-2
TGCAGCGTCGTCCGGGAAAACTCCTATGGCTACACCTTC
CSVVRENSYGYTF
>.|.|TRBV28|TRBJ2-2
TGTGCCAGCACCTTCTCCGGGGAGCTGTTTTTT
CASTFSGELFF
>.|.|TRBV4-3|TRBJ1-1
TGCGCCAGCAGCCAAGGTAGCGAAAACACTGAAGCTTTCTTT
CASSQGSENTEAFF
>.|.|TRBV28|TRBJ1-2
TGTGCCAGCAGTTTAGCCGGGGGAGGCTATGGCTACACCTTC
CASSLAGGGYGYTF
>TRBD2|.|TRBV7-2|TRBJ2-1
TGTGCCAGCAGTTTTCAAAGACTAGCGGGAGAGACCTACAATGAGCAGTTCTTC
CASSFQRLAGETYNEQFF
>TRBD1|once|TRBV5-8|TRBJ2-2
TGTGCCAGCAGCTCCCCGGACAGGGCGAACACCGGGGAGCTGTTTTTT
CASSSPDRANTGELFF
>TRBD1|few|TRBV4-1|TRBJ2-6
TGCGCCAGCAGCCAAGATCCAACCACAGGGGTGAGCTCTGGGGCCAACGTCCTGACTTTC
CASSQDPTTGVSSGANVLTF
>.|.|TRBV7-9|TRBJ2-5
TGTGCCAGCAGCTTAGAACAGGAGACCCAGTACTTC
CASSLEQETQYF
>.|.|TRBV28|TRBJ2-1
TGTGCCAGCAGTAAGGAGACCCGCTCCTACAATGAGCAGTTCTTC
CASSKETRSYNEQFF
>TRBD1|.|TRBV9|TRBJ2-5
TGTGCCAGCAGCCCACACAGGGGACAAGAGACCCAGTACTTC
CASSPHRGQETQYF
>.|once|TRBV7-6|TRBJ2-5
TGTGCCAGCAGCTTATCAATGACAGCAGTCCAAGAGACCCAGTACTTC
CASSLSMTAVQETQYF
>TRBD1|.|TRBV28|TRBJ1-5
TGTGCCAGCAGTTTCCTCCGGGACAGGGGCAATCAGCCCCAGCATTTT
CASSFLRDRGNQPQHF
>TRBD1|.|TRBV6-4|TRBJ1-5
TGTGCCAGCAGTATTTCCAGGGGGTTTCGGGGATGGAGCAATCAGCCCCAGCATTTT
CASSISRGFRGWSNQPQHF
>TRBD2|.|TRBV5-6|TRBJ2-3
TGTGCCAGCAGCTCGCCGCAGACAAACCGGGACTACCACACAGATACGCAGTATTTT
CASSSPQTNRDYHTDTQYF
>.|.|TRBV7-7|TRBJ1-1
TGTGCTAGCAGCCCTCAGGGGATCACTGAAGCTTTCTTT
CASSPQGITEAFF
>.|few|TRBV28|TRBJ1-5
TGTGCCAGCAGTTTAGGACAGATCCAGCCCCAGCATTTT
CASSLGQIQPQHF
>.|.|TRBV9|TRBJ2-1
TGTGCCAGCAGCGTAGTGGGGGCCGGTAACAATGAGCAGTTCTTC
CASSVVGAGNNEQFF
>TRBD2|.|TRBV29-1|TRBJ2-2
TGCAGCGTTACCGCACGGACTAGCGCAGCCGGGGAGCTGTTTTTT
CSVTARTSAAGELFF
>TRBD1|.|TRBV27|TRBJ1-1
TGTGCCAGCACCAGGACAGGGGGGAACACTGAAGCTTTCTTT
CASTRTGGNTEAFF